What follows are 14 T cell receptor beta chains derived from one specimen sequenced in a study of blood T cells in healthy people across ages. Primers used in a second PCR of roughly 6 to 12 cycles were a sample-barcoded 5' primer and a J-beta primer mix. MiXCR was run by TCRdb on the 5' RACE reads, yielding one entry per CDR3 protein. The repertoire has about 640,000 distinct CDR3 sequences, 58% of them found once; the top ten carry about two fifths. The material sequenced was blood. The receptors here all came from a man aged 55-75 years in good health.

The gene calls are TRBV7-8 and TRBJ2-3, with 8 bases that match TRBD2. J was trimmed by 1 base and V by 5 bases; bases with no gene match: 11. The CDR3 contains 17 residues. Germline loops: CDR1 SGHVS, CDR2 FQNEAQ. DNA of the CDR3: TGTGCCAGCAGCCCACACGGGGGGGAAATCGGCACAGATACGCAGTATTTT. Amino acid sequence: CASSPHGGEIGTDTQYF. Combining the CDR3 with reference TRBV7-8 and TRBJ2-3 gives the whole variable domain GAGVSQSPRYKVAKRGQDVALRCDPISGHVSLFWYQQALGQGPEFLTYFQNEAQLDKSGLPSDRFFAERPEGSVSTLKIQRTQQEDSAVYLCASSPHGGEIGTDTQYFGPGTRLTVL.

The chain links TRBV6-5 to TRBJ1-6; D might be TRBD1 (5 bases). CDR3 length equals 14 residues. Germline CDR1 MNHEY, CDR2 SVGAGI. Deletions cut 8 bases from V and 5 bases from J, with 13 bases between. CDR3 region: CASRSGQDNSPLHF. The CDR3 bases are TGTGCCAGCCGCTCAGGGCAGGATAATTCACCCCTCCACTTT.

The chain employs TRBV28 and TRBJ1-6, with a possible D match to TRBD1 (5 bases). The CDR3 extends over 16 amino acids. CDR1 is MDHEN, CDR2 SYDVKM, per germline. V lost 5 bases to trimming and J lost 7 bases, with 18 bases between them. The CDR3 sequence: CASSTQPGRGNSPLHF. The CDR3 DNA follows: TGTGCCAGCAGTACCCAACCGGGACGGGGAAATTCACCCCTCCACTTT.

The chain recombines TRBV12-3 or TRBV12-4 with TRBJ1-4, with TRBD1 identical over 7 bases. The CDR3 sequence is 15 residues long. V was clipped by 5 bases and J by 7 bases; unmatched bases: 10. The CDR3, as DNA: TGTGCCAGCAGTCCCCGCAGGGGGGCGGGTGAAAAACTGTTTTTT. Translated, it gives CASSPRRGAGEKLFF.

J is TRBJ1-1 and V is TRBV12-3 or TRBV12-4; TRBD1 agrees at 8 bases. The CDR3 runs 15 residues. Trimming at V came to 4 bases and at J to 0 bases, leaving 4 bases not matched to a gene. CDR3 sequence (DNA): TGTGCCAGCAGTTCCCGGACAGGGATGAACACTGAAGCTTTCTTT. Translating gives CASSSRTGMNTEAFF.

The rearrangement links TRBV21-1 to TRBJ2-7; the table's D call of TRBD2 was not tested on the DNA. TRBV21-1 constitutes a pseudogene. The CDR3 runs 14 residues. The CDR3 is CATGDTPSSYEQYF. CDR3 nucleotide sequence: TGTGCCACGGGAGACACCCCGAGCTCCTACGAGCAGTACTTC.

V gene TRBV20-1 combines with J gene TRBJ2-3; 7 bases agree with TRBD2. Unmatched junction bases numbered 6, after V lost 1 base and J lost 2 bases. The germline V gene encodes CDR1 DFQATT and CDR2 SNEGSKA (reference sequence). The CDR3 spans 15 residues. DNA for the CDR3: TGCAGTGCTAGAGCCCTGGGGGGGTCCACAGATACGCAGTATTTT. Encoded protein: CSARALGGSTDTQYF.

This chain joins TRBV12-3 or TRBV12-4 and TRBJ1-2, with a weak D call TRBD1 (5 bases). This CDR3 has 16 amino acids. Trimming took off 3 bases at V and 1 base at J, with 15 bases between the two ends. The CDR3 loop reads CASSLGQGRSNYGYTF. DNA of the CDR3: TGTGCCAGCAGTTTGGGTCAGGGACGTAGTAACTATGGCTACACCTTC.

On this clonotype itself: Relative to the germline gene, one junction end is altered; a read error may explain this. The CDR3 reads CSASDRGDLNRPQHF. CDR3 coding DNA: TGCAGTGCTAGCGACCGGGGGGATCTGAATCGGCCCCAGCATTTT. V usage is TRBV20-1 and J usage is TRBJ1-5, with D possibly being TRBD1 (5 bases). Germline V gene lookup returns CDR1 DFQATT and CDR2 SNEGSKA (reference sequence). CDR3 size: 15 residues.

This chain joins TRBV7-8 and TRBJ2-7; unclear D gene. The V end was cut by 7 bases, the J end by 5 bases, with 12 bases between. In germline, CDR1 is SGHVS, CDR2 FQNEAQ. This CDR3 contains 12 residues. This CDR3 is CASNVIGNEQYF. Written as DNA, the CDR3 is TGTGCCAGCAACGTTATTGGCAACGAGCAGTACTTC.

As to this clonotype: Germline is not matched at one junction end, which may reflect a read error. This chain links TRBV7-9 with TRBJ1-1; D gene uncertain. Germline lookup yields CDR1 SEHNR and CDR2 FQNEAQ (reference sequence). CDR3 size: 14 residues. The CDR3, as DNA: TGCGCCAGCAGCTTAGGAGGTCTCTACACTGAAGCTTTCTTT. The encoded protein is CASSLGGLYTEAFF.

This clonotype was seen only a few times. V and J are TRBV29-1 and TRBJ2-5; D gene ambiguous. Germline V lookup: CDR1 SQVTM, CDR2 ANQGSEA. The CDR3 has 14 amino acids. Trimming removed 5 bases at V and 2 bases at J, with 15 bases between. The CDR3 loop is CSVYLWVSQETQYF. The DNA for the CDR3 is TGCAGCGTTTATCTCTGGGTCAGTCAAGAGACCCAGTACTTC.

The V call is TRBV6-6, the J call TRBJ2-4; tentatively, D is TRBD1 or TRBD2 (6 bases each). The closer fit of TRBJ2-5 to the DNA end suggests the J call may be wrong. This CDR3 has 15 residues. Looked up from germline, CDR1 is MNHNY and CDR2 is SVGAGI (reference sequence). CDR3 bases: TGTGCCAGCAGTTACATGGAGGGGGGCCAAGAGACCCAGTACTTC. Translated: CASSYMEGGQETQYF.

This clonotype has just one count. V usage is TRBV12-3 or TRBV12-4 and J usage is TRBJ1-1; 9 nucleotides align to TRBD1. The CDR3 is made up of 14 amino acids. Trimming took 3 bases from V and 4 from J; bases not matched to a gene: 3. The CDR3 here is CASSFETGGTEAFF. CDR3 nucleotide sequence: TGTGCCAGCAGTTTCGAGACAGGGGGCACTGAAGCTTTCTTT.